The 13 T cell receptor beta chains in this list originate from one sample, sequenced in a study of technical replicates of blood from a few donors. Clones were read by immunoSEQ multiplex PCR, and TCRdb kept only the in-frame ones, dropping some. The sample includes roughly 73,000 clones, around 93% of them seen just once. The sample taken for sequencing was T cells isolated from PBMCs. All receptors come from a human donor in good health.

The chain combines TRBV7-9 with TRBJ2-5, with TRBD1 matching over 9 bases. Losses at the gene ends were 11 bases for V and 5 bases for J; bases not matched to a gene: 21. There are 17 residues in the CDR3. CDR1 and CDR2 (germline): SEHNR, FQNEAQ (reference sequence). CDR3 sequence: CAGGRYDIQGAWETQYF. CDR3 nucleotides: TGTGCCGGCGGGCGCTATGATATACAGGGGGCATGGGAGACCCAGTACTTC. Based on the CDR3 plus reference TRBV7-9 and TRBJ2-5, the full variable domain is DTGVSQNPRHKITKRGQNVTFRCDPISEHNRLYWYRQTLGQGPEFLTYFQNEAQLEKSRLLSDRFSAERPKGSFSTLEIQRTEQGDSAMYLCAGGRYDIQGAWETQYFGPGTRLLVL.

This clone was observed a single time. The gene calls are TRBV7-9 and TRBJ1-5, with 9 nucleotides matching TRBD1. This CDR3 has 15 amino acids. Trimming took 5 bases from V and 5 from J; bases not matched to a gene: 7. Germline CDR1 SEHNR, CDR2 FQNEAQ (reference sequence). CDR3 region: CASSLTGGADQPQHF. CDR3 sequence (DNA): TGTGCCAGCAGCCTCACAGGGGGCGCAGATCAGCCCCAGCATTTT.

The V and J genes are TRBV19 and TRBJ1-6, with D uncertain. CDR1 and CDR2 from the germline V gene are LNHDA and SQIVND (reference sequence). Trimming took off 4 bases at V and 8 bases at J, with 9 bases between the two ends. The CDR3 runs to 13 residues. CDR3 sequence reads: CASSNRDDSPLHF. The CDR3 nucleotides read TGTGCCAGTAGTAATCGAGATGATTCACCCCTCCACTTT.

This CDR3 reads CASSLKDRGHEQYF. The CDR3 DNA sequence: TGTGCCAGCAGCTTGAAGGACAGGGGGCACGAGCAGTACTTC. This chain joins TRBV5-6 and TRBJ2-7, with 11 bases lining up with TRBD1. Unmatched junction bases numbered 2, after V lost 1 base and J lost 5 bases. The CDR3 runs 14 residues. Germline loops: CDR1 SGHDT, CDR2 YYEEEE. Using reference TRBV5-6 and TRBJ2-7 for the parts outside the CDR3, the full variable domain is DAGVTQSPTHLIKTRGQQVTLRCSPKSGHDTVSWYQQALGQGPQFIFQYYEEEERQRGNFPDRFSGHQFPNYSSELNVNALLLGDSALYLCASSLKDRGHEQYFGPGTRLTVT.

The table lists this clone with a count of one. The rearrangement uses TRBV6-1 and TRBJ1-4; D is undetermined. Between the trimmed V and J ends, which lost 6 bases and 4 bases, there was a span of 12 bases. The CDR3 totals 14 residues. Germline V gene lookup returns CDR1 MNHNS and CDR2 SASEGT. For the CDR3, the DNA is TGTGCCAGCAGCGGGAGGGCAGATAATGAAAAACTGTTTTTT. Its protein is CASSGRADNEKLFF.

This chain links TRBV21-1 with TRBJ2-7; the table's D call, TRBD2, was not checked against the DNA. TRBV21-1 is labeled a pseudogene. The CDR3 is 17 residues long. The CDR3: CASSLDTQREGGYEQYF. The DNA for the CDR3 is TGTGCCAGCAGCCTTGACACCCAGCGGGAGGGCGGCTACGAGCAGTACTTC.

The CDR3 sequence: CASSEIKGGTDTQYF. The CDR3 bases are TGTGCCAGCAGTGAAATTAAGGGGGGCACAGATACGCAGTATTTT. The V call is TRBV6-1, the J call TRBJ2-3; D is perhaps TRBD1 (6 bases). This CDR3 has 15 amino acids. Trimming took 2 bases from V and 1 from J, leaving 10 bases between them. The germline CDR1 and CDR2 sequences are MNHNS and SASEGT.

The chain links TRBV2 to TRBJ2-2; TRBD2 matches at 7 bases. J was trimmed by 5 bases and V by 3 bases; bases with no gene match: 3. This CDR3 spans 14 amino acids. CDR1 and CDR2 (germline): SNHLY, FYNNEI. CDR3 DNA: TGTGCCAGCAGTGAGTTAGCGGGTACCGGGGAGCTGTTTTTT. Its protein product is CASSELAGTGELFF.

The chain links TRBV28 to TRBJ2-7; 7 bases match TRBD2. The V gene's germline CDR1 is MDHEN and CDR2 SYDVKM. This CDR3 has 13 residues. Germline trimming cut 6 bases from V and 2 bases from J; bases unmatched to any gene: 4. The CDR3 loop is CASRIAGPYEQYF. For the CDR3, the DNA is TGTGCCAGCAGGATAGCGGGCCCCTACGAGCAGTACTTC.

CDR3 region: CSAGINEKLFF. In nucleotides, the CDR3 is TGCAGCGCCGGTATTAATGAAAAACTGTTTTTT. The genes are TRBV29-1 and TRBJ1-4; D not resolved. The V gene lost 7 bases and the J gene lost 4 bases, with 7 bases spanning the gap. Germline CDR1 reads SQVTM; CDR2 reads ANQGSEA. The CDR3 extends over 11 amino acids.

This clone showed up just once. The V call is TRBV7-8, the J call TRBJ2-7, with a weak D call TRBD1 (6 bases). Germline V gives CDR1 SGHVS, CDR2 FQNEAQ. This CDR3 comprises 15 residues. Trimming removed 6 bases from V and 2 bases from J, with 17 bases in between. The CDR3 loop reads CASSSMTGSTYEQYF. The CDR3 nucleotides read TGTGCCAGCAGTTCCATGACAGGATCCACCTACGAGCAGTACTTC.

The chain is built from TRBV5-1 and TRBJ2-1, with D perhaps matching TRBD2 (6 bases). The V end was cut by 4 bases, the J end by 8 bases, with 13 bases between. CDR1 and CDR2 from the germline V gene are SGHRS and YFSETQ. This CDR3 is built from 13 residues. This CDR3 reads CASSSSSVHEQFF. The CDR3, as DNA: TGCGCCAGCAGCAGCTCTAGCGTCCATGAGCAGTTCTTC.

This clone was recorded only once. This chain uses TRBV9 with TRBJ2-7, with unresolved D. Germline CDR1 SGDLS, CDR2 YYNGEE. The CDR3 loop spans 12 amino acids. Between the trimmed V and J ends, which lost 0 bases and 4 bases, there was a span of 5 bases. The CDR3 nucleotides read TGTGCCAGCAGCGTAGGAGGTTACGAGCAGTACTTC. It specifies CASSVGGYEQYF.